The 29 T cell receptor beta chains below all came from one sample that was sequenced in a study of blood T cell repertoires in COVID-19. Using immunoSEQ multiplex PCR, the repertoire was profiled, and TCRdb retains in-frame clones only, with some absent. The table lists about 310,000 clones, around nine tenths of them singletons. Sequencing was done on a sample of PBMCs or T cells enriched from blood (not recorded which). These receptors were obtained from a woman between 40 and 50 years old who had recovered from COVID-19.

V usage is TRBV2 and J usage is TRBJ2-3; D is uncertain. Germline V gene lookup returns CDR1 SNHLY and CDR2 FYNNEI. V lost 5 bases and J lost 6, with 15 bases in between. The CDR3 is 14 amino acids. The CDR3 coding sequence is TGTGCCAGCAGTCAATATCCAAACGCGGATACGCAGTATTTT. It is translated as CASSQYPNADTQYF.

The chain joins TRBV27 to TRBJ1-5; 9 positions match TRBD1. Germline V CDR1 and CDR2: MNHEY, SMNVEV (reference sequence). V shed 3 bases and J 5 bases; nucleotides not matched to a gene: 5. CDR3 length: 15 residues. The CDR3 region has the DNA TGTGCCAGCAGTTTCGGGACAGGGTTCGATCAGCCCCAGCATTTT. Encoded protein: CASSFGTGFDQPQHF.

V usage is TRBV24-1 and J usage is TRBJ2-1; 16 nucleotides line up with TRBD2. The V and J ends lost 9 bases and 8 bases, in that order; junction bases with no gene match: 6. The germline CDR1 and CDR2 sequences are KGHDR and SFDVKD. The CDR3 has 15 residues. As DNA, the CDR3 is TGTGCCACCTGGGGACTAGCGGGGGGGAAGTATGAGCAGTTCTTC. Amino acid sequence: CATWGLAGGKYEQFF.

V usage is TRBV27 and J usage is TRBJ1-6; 9 positions match TRBD1. The CDR3 contains 17 residues. J lost 10 bases, V lost 5 bases, and 15 bases had no gene match. Germline CDR1 is MNHEY and CDR2 is SMNVEV (reference sequence). CDR3 in DNA: TGTGCCAGCAGTACCCTTTCCGGGACAGGGCTTAGCTCACCCCTCCACTTT. This codes for CASSTLSGTGLSSPLHF.

The chain is built from TRBV4-1 and TRBJ2-7; 14 nucleotides align to TRBD2. Germline lookup yields CDR1 MGHRA and CDR2 YSYEKL. The CDR3 spans 16 residues. V gave up 4 bases and J gave up 6 bases; unmatched junction bases: 8. CDR3 amino acids: CASSPRAGTSGGEQYF. In DNA form, the CDR3 reads TGCGCCAGCAGCCCACGCGCCGGGACTAGCGGGGGCGAGCAGTACTTC.

The J gene is TRBJ2-7, the V gene TRBV7-2, with a tentative D call TRBD2 (7 bases). The V and J ends lost 7 bases and 1 base respectively, with 20 bases between them. Germline V lookup: CDR1 SGHTA, CDR2 FQGNSA. The CDR3 contains 16 residues. The DNA of the CDR3 is TGTGCCAGCAATCCGGGGGGCTTACTGGGATCCTACGAGCAGTACTTC. It yields the protein CASNPGGLLGSYEQYF.

This chain joins TRBV29-1 and TRBJ2-5; 8 nucleotides agree with TRBD2. Germline V gene data show CDR1 as SQVTM and CDR2 as ANQGSEA. There are 13 residues in the CDR3. V trimming: 4 bases; J trimming: 2 bases; junction bases outside the gene matches: 3. The CDR3 protein is CSVAGLGQETQYF. DNA of the CDR3: TGCAGCGTTGCGGGACTAGGTCAAGAGACCCAGTACTTC. Full variable domain (rest looked up from reference TRBV29-1 and TRBJ2-5): SAVISQKPSRDICQRGTSLTIQCQVDSQVTMMFWYRQQPGQSLTLIATANQGSEATYESGFVIDKFPISRPNLTFSTLTVSNMSPEDSSIYLCSVAGLGQETQYFGPGTRLLVL.

The genes are TRBV5-1 and TRBJ2-1; 9 nucleotides line up with TRBD2. The CDR3 spans 19 residues. The germline V gene has CDR1 SGHRS and CDR2 YFSETQ. V trimming: 4 bases; J trimming: 5 bases; junction bases outside the gene matches: 19. CDR3 nucleotides: TGCGCCAGCAGCCCTACAGGTGTTGGGACTAGCACTTCTAACAATGAGCAGTTCTTC. Translating it yields CASSPTGVGTSTSNNEQFF.

The gene calls are TRBV10-3 and TRBJ2-1; 7 nucleotides match TRBD2. The germline V gene has CDR1 ENHRY and CDR2 SYGVKD. The V gene end was trimmed by 3 bases and the J gene end by 2 bases; junction bases not matched to a gene: 4. The CDR3 is 15 amino acids. CDR3 sequence (DNA): TGTGCCATCAGTGAACGGGAGGACCCCTACAATGAGCAGTTCTTC. This encodes CAISEREDPYNEQFF.

The V and J genes are TRBV5-4 and TRBJ2-7, with TRBD2 as a possible D gene (5 bases). Germline V lookup: CDR1 SGHNT, CDR2 YYREEE (reference sequence). V gave up 0 bases and J gave up 7 bases, with 11 bases separating them. The CDR3 covers 13 residues. CDR3 DNA sequence: TGTGCCAGCAGCTTGGACGACCCGGGGGAGCAGTACTTC. Protein sequence: CASSLDDPGEQYF.

This clone was seen only once. The chain is built from TRBV3-1 (or the pseudogene TRBV3-2) and TRBJ2-7, with 8 bases fitting TRBD2. The V segment lost 0 bases and the J segment 3 bases; nucleotides outside the gene matches: 10. The CDR3 is made up of 17 amino acids. Germline lookup yields CDR1 LGHDT and CDR2 YNNKEL (reference sequence). The CDR3 loop is CASSQDLAGGVHYEQYF. CDR3 DNA sequence: TGTGCCAGCAGCCAAGATCTCGCGGGGGGAGTTCACTACGAGCAGTACTTC.

This clone has only a few counts. The rearrangement uses TRBV7-2 and TRBJ2-5; TRBD1 aligns across 10 bases. Germline values: CDR1 SGHTA, CDR2 FQGNSA. The junction had 7 bases not matched to a gene; V was cut back by 4 bases and J by 5 bases. The CDR3 extends over 15 amino acids. The CDR3 sequence: CASSSDRGFMETQYF. The CDR3, as DNA: TGTGCCAGCAGCTCGGACAGGGGGTTTATGGAGACCCAGTACTTC.

V is TRBV21-1 and J is TRBJ2-1; the table calls TRBD2, which could not be checked here. TRBV21-1 is described as a pseudogene. CDR3 size: 15 residues. The DNA for the CDR3 is TGTGCCAGCAGCAAAAGCGAGGGCTACTACAATGAGCAGTTCTTC. It translates to CASSKSEGYYNEQFF.

This rearrangement joins TRBV10-2 to TRBJ2-3; tentatively, D is TRBD1 (6 bases). CDR1 and CDR2 (germline): WSHSY, SAAADI. V dropped 6 bases and J dropped 0 bases, with 10 bases sitting between them. This CDR3 is built from 14 residues. DNA of the CDR3: TGCGCCAGCAGCTCCGGGACAAGCACAGATACGCAGTATTTT. Protein sequence: CASSSGTSTDTQYF.

This clone appeared a single time. The chain has TRBV19 and TRBJ1-4, with 9 bases fitting TRBD1. The V and J ends lost 6 bases and 5 bases, in that order; junction bases with no gene match: 1. Germline CDR1 is LNHDA and CDR2 is SQIVND (reference sequence). CDR3 size: 13 residues. CDR3 DNA sequence: TGTGCCAGTAGCGACAGGGGGAATGAAAAACTGTTTTTT. Amino acid sequence: CASSDRGNEKLFF.

This chain links TRBV7-2 with TRBJ2-3; 11 nucleotides match TRBD2. Germline V gives CDR1 SGHTA, CDR2 FQGNSA. This CDR3 comprises 16 residues. Trimming removed 5 bases from V and 5 bases from J; junction bases left unmatched: 9. For the CDR3, the DNA is TGTGCCAGCAGCACCCGACTAGCGGGGAGGATAGATACGCAGTATTTT. Encoded protein: CASSTRLAGRIDTQYF.

The CDR3 bases are TGTGCCAGCAGCTTAGCTCTTACACAGAACACTGAAGCTTTCTTT. It specifies CASSLALTQNTEAFF. The V call is TRBV7-9, the J call TRBJ1-1, with no clear D. Trimming took off 0 bases at V and 1 base at J, with 9 bases between the two ends. The CDR3 extends over 15 amino acids. CDR1 and CDR2 (germline): SEHNR, FQNEAQ (reference sequence).

J is TRBJ1-2 and V is TRBV9; D is uncertain. The CDR3 runs 11 residues. Germline CDR1 is SGDLS and CDR2 is YYNGEE. The V end was cut by 4 bases, the J end by 8 bases, with 9 bases between. The CDR3, as DNA: TGTGCCAGCAGCTCCAACATAGGCTACACCTTC. Protein sequence: CASSSNIGYTF.

The rearrangement joins TRBV5-1 to TRBJ2-7; 8 positions agree with TRBD2. V trimming: 3 bases; J trimming: 2 bases; junction bases outside the gene matches: 7. The CDR3 is 15 amino acids. Per germline, CDR1 SGHRS and CDR2 YFSETQ. As DNA, the CDR3 is TGCGCCAGCAGCTACCGACTAGCGCTTACCTACGAGCAGTACTTC. Protein product: CASSYRLALTYEQYF.

There are a few counts of this clone. This rearrangement joins TRBV19 to TRBJ1-1; D gene ambiguous. V was shortened by 5 bases and J by 0 bases, with 13 bases between the two germline ends. CDR3 length equals 15 residues. Germline lookup yields CDR1 LNHDA and CDR2 SQIVND (reference sequence). The CDR3 loop reads CASSDPPGLNTEAFF. The DNA for the CDR3 is TGTGCCAGTAGTGACCCTCCGGGATTGAACACTGAAGCTTTCTTT.

J is TRBJ2-1 and V is TRBV6-2 or TRBV6-3, with 8 bases identical to TRBD2. The length of the CDR3 is 17 residues. Trimming took 4 bases from V and 9 from J; bases not matched to a gene: 17. CDR1 is MNHEY, CDR2 SVGEGT, per germline. The CDR3, as DNA: TGTGCCAGCAGTTTCACCTTAGCGGGGACAATCGGTATTGAGCAGTTCTTC. Its protein is CASSFTLAGTIGIEQFF.

This chain joins TRBV28 and TRBJ1-5; D is uncertain. The length of the CDR3 is 15 residues. V lost 6 bases, J lost 5 bases, and 17 bases lay in between. CDR1 MDHEN and CDR2 SYDVKM come from the germline V gene. This CDR3 is CASSPAPRVYQPQHF. As DNA, the CDR3 is TGTGCCAGCAGCCCCGCCCCCCGGGTTTATCAGCCCCAGCATTTT. Variable domain in full (rest from reference TRBV28 and TRBJ1-5): DVKVTQSSRYLVKRTGEKVFLECVQDMDHENMFWYRQDPGLGLRLIYFSYDVKMKEKGDIPEGYSVSREKKERFSLILESASTNQTSMYLCASSPAPRVYQPQHFGDGTRLSIL.

V and J are TRBV2 and TRBJ2-2, with 7 bases aligning to TRBD1. The CDR3 runs 13 residues. Germline-derived CDR1 and CDR2 are SNHLY and FYNNEI. V was clipped by 5 bases and J by 6 bases; unmatched bases: 3. CDR3: CASSPTGPGELFF. In DNA, the CDR3 is TGTGCCAGCAGTCCGACAGGGCCCGGGGAGCTGTTTTTT.

This chain connects TRBV28 to TRBJ2-3; D gene unclear. The CDR3 runs to 13 residues. V lost 6 bases to trimming and J lost 5 bases, with 12 bases between them. Germline CDR1 MDHEN, CDR2 SYDVKM. The chain's CDR3 is CASSLNWQDTQYF. CDR3 DNA sequence: TGTGCCAGCAGCCTGAATTGGCAAGATACGCAGTATTTT.

The V call is TRBV7-6, the J call TRBJ2-7, with 8 bases aligning to TRBD1. Germline trimming cut 5 bases from V and 1 base from J; bases unmatched to any gene: 16. Germline CDR1 is SGHVS and CDR2 is FNYEAQ. The length of the CDR3 is 18 residues. The DNA for the CDR3 is TGTGCCAGCAGCCTAGGGGCATGGACAGGGATACAGTCCTACGAGCAGTACTTC. Protein product: CASSLGAWTGIQSYEQYF.

For the CDR3, the DNA is TGTGCCAGCAGTTCTCCCCGTCCGGGGAAGCATCAGCCCCAGCATTTT. The encoded protein is CASSSPRPGKHQPQHF. J is TRBJ1-5 and V is TRBV28; no clear D. The CDR3 is 16 amino acids. The V end was cut by 4 bases, the J end by 5 bases, with 18 bases between. Germline V gene lookup returns CDR1 MDHEN and CDR2 SYDVKM.

This clone was detected only once. The V gene is TRBV5-6, the J gene TRBJ2-2; TRBD1 is a possible D gene (6 bases). The CDR3 is 14 amino acids. Germline-derived CDR1 and CDR2 are SGHDT and YYEEEE. The germline V and J ends were trimmed by 1 base and 6 bases, with 10 bases remaining between them. In DNA, the CDR3 is TGTGCCAGCAGCTTGACCCCAGGGGCCGGGGAGCTGTTTTTT. Protein sequence: CASSLTPGAGELFF.

The V call is TRBV3-1 (or the pseudogene TRBV3-2), the J call TRBJ2-3, with 13 bases identical to TRBD2. Per the germline V gene, CDR1 is LGHDT and CDR2 is YNNKEL (reference sequence). With 4 bases clipped from V and 6 bases from J, the junction kept 7 bases outside the gene matches. The CDR3 contains 16 residues. The CDR3 nucleotides read TGTGCCAGCAGCCCTTTTACTAGCGGGGGGGCGGATACGCAGTATTTT. It codes for CASSPFTSGGADTQYF.

This rearrangement joins TRBV19 to TRBJ2-7, with 9 bases aligning to TRBD1. CDR1 LNHDA and CDR2 SQIVND come from the germline V gene (reference sequence). Germline trimming cut 6 bases from V and 0 bases from J; bases unmatched to any gene: 12. The CDR3 is made up of 17 amino acids. In DNA, the CDR3 is TGTGCCAGTAGAAGGACAGGGGCAGGGGGAAGCTCCTACGAGCAGTACTTC. Translated, it gives CASRRTGAGGSSYEQYF.